This T cell receptor (beta chain) is drawn from a study of blood T cells in healthy people across ages. Points on this clonotype: The antigen remains undetermined.

The junction had 7 bases not matched to a gene; V was cut back by 3 bases and J by 3 bases. Germline V gives CDR1 SGHRS, CDR2 YFSETQ. The CDR3 contains 16 residues. Regarding the study as a whole: Naive T cell percentage and TCR beta diversity correlated strongly. Greater diversity and more naive CD4+ cells were seen in long-lived donors than in aged donors.

The authors ran a second PCR of about 7 to 11 cycles using a sample-barcoded 5' primer and a J-beta primer mix. Each of the cDNA molecules was tagged by a template-switch adaptor with 12 random nucleotides. TCRdb ran MiXCR on the 5' RACE reads and lists one entry per CDR3 protein. The sample has around 780,000 distinct CDR3 sequences, around 24% seen once. These data also formed part of another study, on T cells of mothers and their children.

This sequence joins TRBV5-1 and TRBJ1-2, with 11 positions matching TRBD1. This clonotype was sampled from a boy between 10 and 17 years old in good health. The sample taken for sequencing was blood. The chain's CDR3 is CASSSRTGGSDYGYTF. CDR3 in DNA: TGCGCCAGCAGCTCAAGGACAGGGGGCTCTGACTATGGCTACACCTTC.